This TCR beta chain was found in a study of T cell responses to AZD1222 COVID-19 vaccine. Study-level background: Second doses at about 4 or about 12 weeks were pooled.

V shed 1 base and J shed 4 bases, with 4 bases lying between them. The CDR3 length is 13 residues. Germline CDR1 is SGHVS and CDR2 is FQNEAQ. Profiling relied on immunoSEQ multiplex PCR, and the TCRdb table lists in-frame clones only, not all of them. The sample contains 100,000 or so clones, approximately 91% of which appear only once. Source: peripheral blood, taken on day 0 of AZD1222 vaccination. The sequence was collected from an adult in good health. This chain uses TRBV7-8 with TRBJ1-4; D gene ambiguous. The CDR3, as DNA: TGTGCCAGCAGCTTAGTTCTTAATGAAAAACTGTTTTTT. Amino acid sequence: CASSLVLNEKLFF. The whole variable domain, remainder taken from reference TRBV7-8 and TRBJ1-4, is GAGVSQSPRYKVAKRGQDVALRCDPISGHVSLFWYQQALGQGPEFLTYFQNEAQLDKSGLPSDRFFAERPEGSVSTLKIQRTQQEDSAVYLCASSLVLNEKLFFGSGTQLSVL.